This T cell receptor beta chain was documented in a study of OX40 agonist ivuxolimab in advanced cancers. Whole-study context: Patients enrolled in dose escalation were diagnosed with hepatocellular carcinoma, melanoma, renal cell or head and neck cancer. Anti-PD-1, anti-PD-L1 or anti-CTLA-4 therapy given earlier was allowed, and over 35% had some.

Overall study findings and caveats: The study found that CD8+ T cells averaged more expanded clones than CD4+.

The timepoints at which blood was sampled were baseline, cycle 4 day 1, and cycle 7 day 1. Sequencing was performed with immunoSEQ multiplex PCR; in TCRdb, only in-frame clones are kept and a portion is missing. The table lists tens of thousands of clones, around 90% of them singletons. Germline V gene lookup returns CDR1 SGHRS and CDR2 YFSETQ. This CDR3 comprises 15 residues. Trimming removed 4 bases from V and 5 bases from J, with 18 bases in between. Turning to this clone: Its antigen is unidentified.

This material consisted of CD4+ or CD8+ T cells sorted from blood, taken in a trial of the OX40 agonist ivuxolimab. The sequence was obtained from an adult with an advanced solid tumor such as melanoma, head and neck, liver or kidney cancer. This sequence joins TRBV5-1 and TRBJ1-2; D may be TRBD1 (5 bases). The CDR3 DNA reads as TGCGCCAGCAGCCCGGCGGGGACCCGAAGTTATGGCTACACCTTC. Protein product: CASSPAGTRSYGYTF.